This T cell receptor beta chain was profiled in a study of cytomegalovirus exposure and HLA in healthy donors. Study-wide background: Roughly 85 million unique TCRs from HLA-typed donors were held in an early release of data.

Primers: 60 Vbeta forward and 13 Jbeta reverse. Sequenced by immunoSEQ multiplex PCR; TCRdb stores in-frame clones only, minus some. Among roughly 200,000 clones, approximately 79% were seen once, and the ten largest hold about 4.6%. The receptor's source is a woman younger than 45 in good health and CMV-seropositive. The sample taken for sequencing was PBMCs.

DNA for the CDR3: TGTGCCAGCAGGCCGTGGTCTACTCCCGAGCAGTACTTC. It translates to CASRPWSTPEQYF. The gene calls are TRBV7-8 and TRBJ2-7; D is unclear. V was shortened by 6 bases and J by 6 bases, with 15 bases between the two germline ends. Germline-derived CDR1 and CDR2 are SGHVS and FQNEAQ. This CDR3 has 13 residues.